These 30 T cell receptor beta chains share one sample of origin, sequenced in a study of OX40 agonist ivuxolimab in advanced cancers. TCRdb keeps only in-frame clones here, not all; method: immunoSEQ multiplex PCR. The sample consists of around 79,000 clones, about 89% of them appearing once. The specimen comprised CD4+ or CD8+ T cells sorted from blood, sampled in a trial of the OX40 agonist ivuxolimab. The origin of the receptors is an adult with an advanced solid tumor such as melanoma, head and neck, liver or kidney cancer.

This clone was seen a few times. This chain joins TRBV10-3 and TRBJ2-1, with 7 bases fitting TRBD1. This CDR3 has 15 amino acids. V dropped 1 base and J dropped 7; count of bases not matched to a gene: 7. Germline CDR1 is ENHRY and CDR2 is SYGVKD. CDR3 residues: CAISEWGTDRNEQFF. As DNA, the CDR3 is TGTGCCATCAGTGAGTGGGGGACAGACCGGAATGAGCAGTTCTTC.

V usage is TRBV7-3 and J usage is TRBJ1-2; TRBD1 matches at 8 bases. J was trimmed by 4 bases and V by 5 bases; bases with no gene match: 9. Germline loops: CDR1 SGHTA, CDR2 FQGTGA. The CDR3 covers 15 residues. Here the CDR3 reads CASSLGQGLGYGYTF. The CDR3 DNA reads TGTGCCAGCAGCCTAGGACAGGGCCTGGGCTATGGCTACACCTTC.

This rearrangement joins TRBV27 to TRBJ2-5; 10 nucleotides align to TRBD2. CDR3 size: 17 residues. From germline, CDR1 is MNHEY and CDR2 SMNVEV (reference sequence). The ends lost 2 bases at V and 5 bases at J; junction bases unmatched: 11. The CDR3 loop is CASSLGQLAGVAETQYF. The CDR3 DNA sequence: TGTGCCAGCAGTTTAGGGCAGCTAGCGGGAGTTGCCGAGACCCAGTACTTC.

This clone was counted once. The V call is TRBV5-1, the J call TRBJ1-1; D may be TRBD1 (5 bases). The CDR3 runs 14 residues. Germline V lookup: CDR1 SGHRS, CDR2 YFSETQ. The V and J ends lost 1 base and 4 bases respectively, with 11 bases between them. CDR3 loop: CASSLLGLGTEAFF. The DNA of the CDR3 is TGCGCCAGCAGCTTGTTGGGGCTCGGCACTGAAGCTTTCTTT.

Regarding this clone: A read error may account for a junction end that differs from germline. The chain has TRBV28 and TRBJ2-7, with TRBD1 matching over 10 bases. In germline, CDR1 is MDHEN, CDR2 SYDVKM. The CDR3 runs 15 residues. The CDR3 bases are TGTGCCAGCAGTTTCGACAGGGGGCCCCTCCTCGGAACGGACTTC. Its protein product is CASSFDRGPLLGTDF. The full variable domain, completed using reference TRBV28 and TRBJ2-7, is DVKVTQSSRYLVKRTGEKVFLECVQDMDHENMFWYRQDPGLGLRLIYFSYDVKMKEKGDIPEGYSVSREKKERFSLILESASTNQTSMYLCASSFDRGPLLGTDFGPGTRLTVT.

Regarding this clone: The junction shows a germline mismatch at one end, possibly a read error. The CDR3 loop reads CAGSIAGEGANVLTF. The CDR3 DNA reads TGTGCCGGCAGTATAGCAGGTGAGGGAGCCAACGTCCTGACTTTC. The chain links TRBV6-6 to TRBJ2-6, with D possibly TRBD2 on 5 matching bases. CDR3 size: 15 residues. CDR1 MNHNY and CDR2 SVGAGI come from the germline V gene (reference sequence).

This sequence joins TRBV7-9 and TRBJ2-5; D gene ambiguous. CDR1 and CDR2 (germline): SEHNR, FQNEAQ (reference sequence). The CDR3 is made up of 14 amino acids. V lost 3 bases to trimming and J lost 4 bases, with 12 bases between them. In DNA form, the CDR3 reads TGTGCCAGCAGCTTTGAAGCTATAGTAGAGACCCAGTACTTC. As protein: CASSFEAIVETQYF.

This clone appeared a single time. The chain carries TRBV7-9 and TRBJ1-6; D possibly corresponds to TRBD1 (6 bases). The CDR3 has 17 residues. Germline lookup yields CDR1 SEHNR and CDR2 FQNEAQ (reference sequence). Trimming removed 5 bases at V and 7 bases at J, with 21 bases between. The chain's CDR3 is CASSNTRGGLGNSPLHF. DNA of the CDR3: TGTGCCAGCAGCAACACAAGGGGGGGGCTGGGGAATTCACCCCTCCACTTT.

This clone was observed a few times. The chain combines TRBV19 with TRBJ1-3; D may be TRBD1 (6 bases). Germline assignment: CDR1 LNHDA and CDR2 SQIVND (reference sequence). V lost 5 bases and J lost 0, with 11 bases in between. The CDR3 is 15 amino acids. The CDR3 DNA sequence: TGTGCCAGTAGTGTGGACAGACTCTCTGGAAACACCATATATTTT. Translated: CASSVDRLSGNTIYF. The complete variable domain, with remaining parts taken from reference TRBV19 and TRBJ1-3, reads DGGITQSPKYLFRKEGQNVTLSCEQNLNHDAMYWYRQDPGQGLRLIYYSQIVNDFQKGDIAEGYSVSREKKESFPLTVTSAQKNPTAFYLCASSVDRLSGNTIYFGEGSWLTVV.

This clone turned up a few times. V is TRBV11-2 and J is TRBJ1-6; the match to TRBD1 covers 8 bases. The CDR3 is 14 residues long. Germline lookup yields CDR1 SGHAT and CDR2 FQNNGV. With 5 bases clipped from V and 7 bases from J, the junction kept 4 bases outside the gene matches. CDR3 loop: CASSETGENSPLHF. Written as DNA, the CDR3 is TGTGCCAGCAGCGAGACAGGGGAGAATTCACCCCTCCACTTT.

The chain joins TRBV7-2 to TRBJ2-2; TRBD2 matches at 9 bases. The V and J ends lost 1 base and 3 bases, in that order; junction bases with no gene match: 0. Germline CDR1 SGHTA, CDR2 FQGNSA. The CDR3 has 15 amino acids. The CDR3 DNA reads as TGTGCCAGCAGCTTAGGCGGGGGGGACACCGGGGAGCTGTTTTTT. As protein: CASSLGGGDTGELFF.

The rearrangement uses TRBV5-6 and TRBJ1-1; 9 bases fit TRBD1. Unmatched junction bases numbered 8, after V lost 0 bases and J lost 5 bases. There are 16 residues in the CDR3. Germline CDR1 is SGHDT and CDR2 is YYEEEE. CDR3 protein: CASSLAGPGTGTEAFF. The CDR3, as DNA: TGTGCCAGCAGCTTGGCAGGCCCAGGGACAGGGACTGAAGCTTTCTTT.

The CDR3 DNA reads TGCGCCAGCAGACCCCCCTTGGATGAGCAGTTCTTC. It specifies CASRPPLDEQFF. The chain has TRBV5-1 and TRBJ2-1, with no clear D. Trimming pared 5 bases from V and 8 bases from J, leaving 11 bases between. The CDR3 runs to 12 residues. The germline gives CDR1 SGHRS, CDR2 YFSETQ.

This sequence joins TRBV30 and TRBJ1-5; a weak D match, TRBD1 (5 bases). Germline V CDR1 and CDR2: GTSNPN, SVGIG (reference sequence). Trimming left V 0 bases short and J 0 bases short, with 9 bases between. This CDR3 has 15 residues. The CDR3 DNA follows: TGTGCCTGGAGTGTGGGACGGTATAGCAATCAGCCCCAGCATTTT. Its protein product is CAWSVGRYSNQPQHF.

The chain carries TRBV28 and TRBJ2-7; the D is unclear. This CDR3 contains 17 residues. V gave up 2 bases and J gave up 1 base, with 18 bases separating them. Looked up from germline, CDR1 is MDHEN and CDR2 is SYDVKM. The chain's CDR3 is CASSLGVSIATSYEQYF. As DNA, the CDR3 is TGTGCCAGCAGTTTAGGAGTCTCCATAGCTACTTCCTACGAGCAGTACTTC. Full variable domain (rest looked up from reference TRBV28 and TRBJ2-7): DVKVTQSSRYLVKRTGEKVFLECVQDMDHENMFWYRQDPGLGLRLIYFSYDVKMKEKGDIPEGYSVSREKKERFSLILESASTNQTSMYLCASSLGVSIATSYEQYFGPGTRLTVT.

V is TRBV9 and J is TRBJ1-5; weak D call: TRBD1 (5 bases). Trimming left V 3 bases short and J 3 bases short, with 13 bases between. Germline CDR1 and CDR2: SGDLS and YYNGEE. The CDR3 spans 15 residues. DNA of the CDR3: TGTGCCAGCAGCGATACAGGACGTCTCAATCAGCCCCAGCATTTT. Amino acids: CASSDTGRLNQPQHF.

V is TRBV19 and J is TRBJ1-5, with 7 bases lining up with TRBD1. V gave up 10 bases and J gave up 0 bases; unmatched junction bases: 15. The CDR3 covers 17 residues. Germline CDR1 reads LNHDA; CDR2 reads SQIVND (reference sequence). CDR3 sequence: CATSMTGTGYSNQPQHF. The CDR3 DNA reads as TGTGCCACGTCAATGACAGGGACGGGATATAGCAATCAGCCCCAGCATTTT.

The J gene is TRBJ1-4, the V gene TRBV19; D is perhaps TRBD1 (5 bases). Deletions cut 3 bases from V and 7 bases from J, with 15 bases between. CDR1 and CDR2 (germline): LNHDA, SQIVND (reference sequence). The CDR3 totals 15 residues. CDR3 sequence reads: CASSMNRQGGEKLFF. The CDR3 DNA sequence: TGTGCCAGTAGTATGAACCGGCAGGGCGGTGAAAAACTGTTTTTT.

V and J are TRBV7-7 and TRBJ2-3, with 11 bases fitting TRBD2. The CDR3 covers 15 residues. In germline, CDR1 is SSHAT, CDR2 FNYEAQ (reference sequence). V trimming: 4 bases; J trimming: 1 base; junction bases outside the gene matches: 1. The CDR3 loop reads CASSSGLAGTDTQYF. In DNA form, the CDR3 reads TGTGCCAGCAGCTCGGGACTAGCGGGCACAGATACGCAGTATTTT.

For this clone: Other DNA sequences of this sample code for an identical CDR3. V gene TRBV19 combines with J gene TRBJ1-2; TRBD1 might be the D (6 bases). Germline V gene data show CDR1 as LNHDA and CDR2 as SQIVND (reference sequence). The CDR3 is 15 amino acids. V was cut by 7 bases and J by 3 bases, with 18 bases left in between. This CDR3 is CASTLSGGGDYGYTF. In DNA, the CDR3 is TGTGCCAGTACCTTGTCTGGGGGGGGCGACTATGGCTACACCTTC.

The rearrangement links TRBV4-1 to TRBJ1-5; no definite D call. The germline V gene encodes CDR1 MGHRA and CDR2 YSYEKL. With 2 bases removed from V and 10 bases from J, the gap between germline ends came to 12 bases. The CDR3 loop spans 13 amino acids. The CDR3 protein is CASSQTLGFPQHF. The CDR3 coding sequence is TGCGCCAGCAGCCAAACCTTGGGTTTCCCCCAGCATTTT.

The V and J genes are TRBV5-1 and TRBJ2-3; D unclear. The germline gives CDR1 SGHRS, CDR2 YFSETQ. With 0 bases removed from V and 8 bases from J, the gap between germline ends came to 13 bases. The CDR3 spans 14 residues. The CDR3 DNA reads as TGCGCCAGCAGCTTGGAATCTGGGGTGGGTACGCAGTATTTT. This translates into CASSLESGVGTQYF.

This clone was seen a handful of times. J is TRBJ1-2 and V is TRBV18, with D uncertain. The V end was cut by 3 bases, the J end by 8 bases, with 13 bases between. Germline V gene sequence: CDR1 KGHSH, CDR2 LQKENI. The CDR3 loop spans 13 amino acids. CDR3: CASSPELDVGYTF. The CDR3 DNA is TGTGCCAGCTCACCCGAACTGGACGTGGGCTACACCTTC. Full variable domain (rest looked up from reference TRBV18 and TRBJ1-2): NAGVMQNPRHLVRRRGQEARLRCSPMKGHSHVYWYRQLPEEGLKFMVYLQKENIIDESGMPKERFSAEFPKEGPSILRIQQVVRGDSAAYFCASSPELDVGYTFGSGTRLTVV.

The rearrangement joins TRBV5-1 to TRBJ1-1; 9 nucleotides line up with TRBD1. There are 16 residues in the CDR3. Germline V gene data show CDR1 as SGHRS and CDR2 as YFSETQ. Trimming took 4 bases from V and 5 from J; bases not matched to a gene: 12. CDR3 loop: CASSAGTGPEGTEAFF. For the CDR3, the DNA is TGCGCCAGCAGCGCCGGGACAGGGCCGGAGGGTACTGAAGCTTTCTTT.

V gene TRBV19 combines with J gene TRBJ2-6; D is unresolved. The germline V gene encodes CDR1 LNHDA and CDR2 SQIVND (reference sequence). CDR3 length equals 15 residues. The germline V and J ends were trimmed by 7 bases and 0 bases, with 10 bases remaining between them. The CDR3 DNA reads as TGTGCCAGTACCTACTCAAGCTCTGGGGCCAACGTCCTGACTTTC. This gives the protein CASTYSSSGANVLTF.

V usage is TRBV11-1 and J usage is TRBJ2-1; TRBD2 matches at 7 bases. Germline CDR1 is SGHAT and CDR2 is FQDESV (reference sequence). Trimming removed 1 base from V and 7 bases from J; junction bases left unmatched: 7. CDR3 length equals 15 residues. CDR3 in DNA: TGTGCCAGCAGCTTAGTTGCGGGAGTGGGTAATGAGCAGTTCTTC. It is translated as CASSLVAGVGNEQFF.

This sequence joins TRBV10-3 and TRBJ2-5; TRBD1 is a possible D gene (6 bases). The CDR3 covers 14 residues. Trimming took 6 bases from V and 5 from J, leaving 16 bases between them. Germline assignment: CDR1 ENHRY and CDR2 SYGVKD. The CDR3 DNA is TGTGCCATCAGCCCGTCAGGGGAACCGGAGACCCAGTACTTC. Protein product: CAISPSGEPETQYF.

The chain links TRBV2 to TRBJ1-3; no clear D. Per the germline V gene, CDR1 is SNHLY and CDR2 is FYNNEI. This CDR3 has 14 residues. Trimming cost V 5 bases and J 2 bases, with 10 bases left between them. CDR3 sequence (DNA): TGTGCCAGCAGTCCCCCCCAGGCTGGAAACACCATATATTTT. This translates into CASSPPQAGNTIYF.

This chain joins TRBV7-2 and TRBJ2-7, with TRBD1 matching over 8 bases. The V gene end was trimmed by 4 bases and the J gene end by 3 bases; junction bases not matched to a gene: 5. The germline gives CDR1 SGHTA, CDR2 FQGNSA. The CDR3 has 14 amino acids. The CDR3 DNA follows: TGTGCCAGCAGCTCACCGGGACAGGTCTACGAGCAGTACTTC. Translation gives CASSSPGQVYEQYF.

V is TRBV7-8 and J is TRBJ2-7, with 8 bases matching TRBD1. The germline V gene encodes CDR1 SGHVS and CDR2 FQNEAQ. The CDR3 is 15 amino acids. V lost 5 bases and J lost 4; bases outside the gene matches: 10. The CDR3 reads CASSRTGLAPYEQYF. The DNA of the CDR3 is TGTGCCAGCAGCCGGACAGGGCTGGCACCTTACGAGCAGTACTTC.